This TCR beta chain was identified in a study of blood T cell repertoires in COVID-19. Study-wide background: T cells, B-cell-depleted T cells, or PBMCs supplied cDNA or gDNA.

Germline CDR1 reads SGDLS; CDR2 reads YYNGEE. CDR3 length: 15 residues. Losses at the gene ends were 4 bases for V and 4 bases for J; bases not matched to a gene: 10. Assay: immunoSEQ multiplex PCR; the TCRdb copy retains only in-frame clones and omits some. The table lists 150,000 to 200,000 clones, about 88% of them singletons, with roughly 7% in the top ten. Sequencing used peripheral blood. The origin of this receptor is a woman older than 75 in a cohort sampled during active or convalescent COVID-19. V and J are TRBV9 and TRBJ2-7; TRBD2 matches at 8 bases. The CDR3 coding sequence is TGTGCCAGCAGCCCCCCGGGGGGGAGGGCTTACGAGCAGTACTTC. As protein: CASSPPGGRAYEQYF.